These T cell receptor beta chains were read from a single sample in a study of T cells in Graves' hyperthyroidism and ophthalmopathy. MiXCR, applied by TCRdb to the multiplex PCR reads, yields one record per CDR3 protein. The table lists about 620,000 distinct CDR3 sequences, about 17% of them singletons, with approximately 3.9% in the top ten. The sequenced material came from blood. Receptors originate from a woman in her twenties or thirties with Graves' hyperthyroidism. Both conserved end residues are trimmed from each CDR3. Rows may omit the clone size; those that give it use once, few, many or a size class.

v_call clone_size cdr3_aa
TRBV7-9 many ASSLAWAYEQY
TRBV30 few ARTSGIGTDTQY
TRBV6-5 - ASSSLGGYNSPLH
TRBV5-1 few ASTVASWTGELF
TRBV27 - ASSSEGGILGELF
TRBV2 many ASSRSSGYRYRSNQPQH
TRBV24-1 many ATSDLGQDTGELF
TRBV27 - ASSLGREDHNEQF
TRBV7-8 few ASSLGSLGGNTEAF
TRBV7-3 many ASSFANSYEQY
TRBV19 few ASRAGIRPNEAF
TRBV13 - ASSRGGVPNYEQH
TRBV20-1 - SAREASGANVLT
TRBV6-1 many ASSSLAFRGRAGYEQY
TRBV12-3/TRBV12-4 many ASSQTGEADNEQF
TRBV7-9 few ASSLERVSTEAF
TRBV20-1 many SATRTSGIYNEQF
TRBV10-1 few ASLRRCEQY
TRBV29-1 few SVDTVDTQY
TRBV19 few ASSVGGGVYEQY
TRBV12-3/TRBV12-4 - ASSLNSDHYEQY
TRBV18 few ASSPNRQGTINYGYT
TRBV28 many ASQTVLRTYNEQF
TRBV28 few ASSPGTYNEGNIQY
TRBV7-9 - ASSSDQGDSYEQY
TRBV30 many AWSVGQKRETQY
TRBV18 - ASSPGGTGGETQY